This record concerns one TCR beta chain sequence. It has no known antigen specificity. Per-nucleotide qualities are absent, and no much larger clonotype sits a single base away. Measured from the cysteine to the phenylalanine, the CDR3 is 16 residues long. Kept here is only the CDR3 DNA, which spans 48 bases and is read in frame from base 1. Deletion took 5 bases off V and 0 bases off J, with a span of 18 bases between the germline ends. For CDR1 and CDR2, the germline V gene lists SQVTM and ANQGSEA. The record originates from a study of blood T cell repertoires in COVID-19 (dated by TCRdb to about 2020). The study in broad terms: Collaborator samples came from the United States, Italy and Spain and covered acute and convalescent phases of COVID-19. Nearly every sample came with metadata listing a de-identified subject ID, COVID-19 status, age in years and sex. The material from the prospective study consisted of cDNA or gDNA derived from T cells, B-cell-depleted T cells, or PBMCs. The repertoires were released in a freely available public database meant as a resource for research on the immune response to SARS-CoV-2. Samples came from the ongoing ImmuneRACE study (first 160 participants) plus 1,254 subjects from 6 global collaborators. Where HLA class I and class II types were available, the types were taken from metadata supplied by the sample provider, not from assay-based typing. Deeply sampled blood TCRbeta repertoires from subjects exposed to, actively infected with, or recovered from COVID-19 were included in the dataset. What the work shows at the level of the full study, not this receptor alone: The amount of clinical and demographic metadata varied by source and participant and was provided uncurated.

TCRbeta CDR3 regions were amplified from genomic DNA using the immunoSEQ Assay, a bias-controlled multiplex PCR. As for the authors' bioinformatics: The number of nucleated cells in each sample was estimated by amplification of reference gene primers within the assay. To quantify the absolute abundance of each unique TCRbeta CDR3 rearrangement, sequence reads were collapsed and filtered. For each sample, productive Simpson clonality was calculated as the square root of Simpson's diversity index over productive rearrangements. As stored in TCRdb, this immuneACCESS dataset retains in-frame rearrangements with V and J assigned. A fraction of the clones does not appear; measured against another copy, unresolved V genes explain less than half of the discrepancy, and the remainder lacks a known reason. V, J and clone size were drawn from that table, and D and trimming were deduced from the DNA. The sample table holds 150,000 or so clones, of which 90% were seen once. In total, the top ten clones hold 0.53% of the sample.

Whole blood was collected in K2EDTA tubes by collaborating institutions according to the institutions' own protocols. For TCRbeta analysis, collaborators shipped samples as frozen whole blood, isolated PBMCs, or DNA extracted from either of those sample types. The source of this sequence is a man aged 50 to 60 with acute or convalescent COVID-19. Sequencing used peripheral blood. The chain joins TRBV29-1 to TRBJ2-3, with the D segment identity uncertain. The DNA sequence reads TGCAGCGTTCTCCTAAGCCGAGTCTTCAGCACAGATACGCAGTATTTT. Its translation is CSVLLSRVFSTDTQYF.